What follows is one T cell receptor (beta chain) and its context. This entry belongs to a study of blood T cell repertoires in COVID-19. Study at large: COVID-19 samples collected from the United States, Italy and Spain covered acute and convalescent phases. In each case, the material was cDNA or gDNA derived from T cells, B-cell-depleted T cells, or PBMCs.

In the source study's methods: Amplifying reference gene primers gave estimates of nucleated cell counts. Generated by immunoSEQ multiplex PCR, the TCRdb table keeps only in-frame clones and is missing some. The V and J calls and clone size come from that table; D and trimming were worked out from the DNA. The repertoire holds over 400,000 clones, roughly 85% seen once, with 3.2% in the top ten. The sequencing sample was made of peripheral blood. The source of this sequence is a human donor in a cohort sampled during active COVID-19.

CDR3 region: CASSYSQGDSQPQHF. Here the CDR3 DNA reads TGTGCCAGCAGTTACTCCCAGGGGGATTCCCAGCCCCAGCATTTT. The chain links TRBV6-5 to TRBJ1-5; TRBD1 matches 7 bases. In germline, CDR1 is MNHEY, CDR2 SVGAGI. This CDR3 is 15 amino acids long. Trimming cost V 0 bases and J 7 bases; bases outside gene matches: 6.